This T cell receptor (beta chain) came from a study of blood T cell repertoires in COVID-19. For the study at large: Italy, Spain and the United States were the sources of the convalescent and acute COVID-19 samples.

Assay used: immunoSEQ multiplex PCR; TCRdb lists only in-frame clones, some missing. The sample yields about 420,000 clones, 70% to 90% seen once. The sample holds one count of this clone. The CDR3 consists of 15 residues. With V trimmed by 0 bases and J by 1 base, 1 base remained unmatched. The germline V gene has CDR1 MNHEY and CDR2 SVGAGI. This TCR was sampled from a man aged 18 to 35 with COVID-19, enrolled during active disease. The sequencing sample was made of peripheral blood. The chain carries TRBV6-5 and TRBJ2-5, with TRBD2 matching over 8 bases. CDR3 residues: CASSYSGTSQETQYF. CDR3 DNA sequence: TGTGCCAGCAGTTACTCCGGGACTAGCCAAGAGACCCAGTACTTC.